The 20 T cell receptor beta chains below were found in one sample sequenced in a study of blood T cells in healthy people across ages. Using a J-beta primer mix together with a sample-barcoded 5' primer, a second PCR was run for roughly 7 to 12 cycles. MiXCR was run by TCRdb on the 5' RACE reads, yielding one entry per CDR3 protein. The sample contains 790,000 or so distinct CDR3 sequences, 35% to 50% of which appear only once. The specimen sequenced was blood. The receptor source for this set is a man older than 75 in good health.

This chain joins TRBV21-1 and TRBJ2-4; TRBD1, the table's D call, lacks a check against the DNA. TRBV21-1 constitutes a pseudogene. The CDR3 length is 15 residues. The DNA for the CDR3 is TGTGCCAGCAGCAAAGCCGAGGGGGACATAAACATTCAGTACTTC. Amino acids: CASSKAEGDINIQYF.

The V and J genes are TRBV2 and TRBJ2-3; the D gene could be TRBD1 or TRBD2 (5 bases each). The CDR3 runs to 12 residues. Germline V gene sequence: CDR1 SNHLY, CDR2 FYNNEI. Trimming took 6 bases from V and 5 from J, leaving 9 bases between them. In DNA, the CDR3 is TGTGCCAGCAGGGGGACGATAGATACGCAGTATTTT. This codes for CASRGTIDTQYF.

The chain has TRBV7-2 and TRBJ1-5, with 9 bases fitting TRBD1. The CDR3 sequence is 18 residues long. After removal of 5 bases from V and 2 bases from J, the junction contained 13 bases not matched to a gene. Per the germline V gene, CDR1 is SGHTA and CDR2 is FQGNSA. The CDR3 DNA is TGTGCCAGCAGCCCGGGACAGGGTATATGGGGGCGCAATCAGCCCCAGCATTTT. It is translated as CASSPGQGIWGRNQPQHF.

This clonotype was seen a few times. The rearrangement uses TRBV10-3 and TRBJ2-5, with D possibly being TRBD1 or TRBD2 (5 bases each). There are 16 residues in the CDR3. The V end lost 6 bases, the J end lost 5 bases, and 22 bases lay between the germline ends. CDR1 is ENHRY, CDR2 SYGVKD, per germline. CDR3 DNA sequence: TGTGCCATCAGCGGCCGTGAGGGGCCGCAAGAGGAGACCCAGTACTTC. This sequence encodes CAISGREGPQEETQYF.

The chain combines TRBV27 with TRBJ2-5, with 7 bases identical to TRBD2. After removal of 6 bases from V and 4 bases from J, the junction contained 14 bases not matched to a gene. This CDR3 has 16 amino acids. Germline V gene data show CDR1 as MNHEY and CDR2 as SMNVEV (reference sequence). CDR3 DNA: TGTGCCAGCAGCCCATCCCTTGGCGGGAGCGGAGAGACCCAGTACTTC. Amino acids: CASSPSLGGSGETQYF.

This clonotype appeared many times. The chain employs TRBV12-3 or TRBV12-4 and TRBJ2-7, with 9 nucleotides matching TRBD1. The CDR3 covers 13 residues. The V gene end was trimmed by 5 bases and the J gene end by 5 bases; junction bases not matched to a gene: 4. CDR3 DNA: TGTGCCAGCAGTAGGACAGGGGTCGACGAGCAGTACTTC. Its translation is CASSRTGVDEQYF.

The genes are TRBV11-3 and TRBJ2-1; D may be TRBD2 (5 bases). V dropped 6 bases and J dropped 7 bases, with 13 bases sitting between them. The V gene's germline CDR1 is SGHNT and CDR2 YENEEA. CDR3 length: 13 residues. CDR3 sequence reads: CASRYLGGNEQFF. The CDR3 DNA sequence: TGTGCCAGCAGATATCTGGGCGGGAATGAGCAGTTCTTC.

This clonotype appeared once. The chain combines TRBV24-1 with TRBJ1-2; no reliable D call. Germline V gene sequence: CDR1 KGHDR, CDR2 SFDVKD. Deletions cut 2 bases from V and 8 bases from J, with 8 bases between. The CDR3 has 12 amino acids. The CDR3 sequence is CATSDYSGGYTF. CDR3 coding DNA: TGTGCCACCAGTGATTACTCGGGAGGCTACACCTTC.

This chain links TRBV4-2 with TRBJ2-5, with D possibly TRBD2 on 6 matching bases. This CDR3 has 15 residues. Trimming took off 4 bases at V and 5 bases at J, with 17 bases between the two ends. Per the germline V gene, CDR1 is LGHNA and CDR2 is YNFKEQ. CDR3 DNA: TGTGCCAGCAGCCCCCCTGGGACTCAACCGGAGACCCAGTACTTC. Translation: CASSPPGTQPETQYF.

The table lists this clonotype with a few counts. The chain is built from TRBV7-2 and TRBJ2-3; TRBD2 aligns across 11 bases. This CDR3 spans 16 amino acids. The V and J ends lost 6 bases and 5 bases, in that order; junction bases with no gene match: 10. Germline V gives CDR1 SGHTA, CDR2 FQGNSA. The chain's CDR3 is CASRQGLAGPIDTQYF. Written as DNA, the CDR3 is TGTGCCAGCAGACAAGGACTAGCGGGCCCCATAGATACGCAGTATTTT.

This chain joins TRBV3-1 and TRBJ2-2; TRBD2 matches 9 bases. The V segment lost 4 bases and the J segment 0 bases; nucleotides outside the gene matches: 3. CDR1 LGHDT and CDR2 YNNKEL come from the germline V gene (reference sequence). The CDR3 runs to 16 residues. The CDR3 bases are TGTGCCAGCAGCCTTATAGCGGGAGCGAACACCGGGGAGCTGTTTTTT. Its protein is CASSLIAGANTGELFF. The full variable domain, its missing parts supplied by reference TRBV3-1 and TRBJ2-2, is DTAVSQTPKYLVTQMGNDKSIKCEQNLGHDTMYWYKQDSKKFLKIMFSYNNKELIINETVPNRFSPKSPDKAHLNLHINSLELGDSAVYFCASSLIAGANTGELFFGEGSRLTVL.

This clonotype showed up just a few times. V usage is TRBV28 and J usage is TRBJ2-7; the D is unclear. This CDR3 has 15 amino acids. Germline loops: CDR1 MDHEN, CDR2 SYDVKM. The ends were cut back, 5 bases at V and 2 bases at J, with 16 bases in the middle. Here the CDR3 reads CASSTPAGSTYEQYF. In DNA form, the CDR3 reads TGTGCCAGCAGTACCCCTGCTGGATCGACCTACGAGCAGTACTTC.

This clonotype was seen repeatedly, ten times or more. The chain joins TRBV7-2 to TRBJ1-2; no reliable D call. Germline V gene data show CDR1 as SGHTA and CDR2 as FQGNSA. Between the trimmed V and J ends, which lost 5 bases and 6 bases, there was a span of 13 bases. This CDR3 spans 13 amino acids. The CDR3, as DNA: TGTGCCAGCAGCAGATTTAATGAGAATGGCTACACCTTC. It is translated as CASSRFNENGYTF.

This clonotype has just one count. J is TRBJ1-5 and V is TRBV7-2; D unresolved. Germline CDR1 SGHTA, CDR2 FQGNSA. The CDR3 covers 14 residues. The ends were cut back, 1 base at V and 6 bases at J, with 10 bases in the middle. Here the CDR3 reads CASSLGAGGQPQHF. The CDR3 DNA reads TGTGCCAGCAGCTTAGGGGCGGGCGGTCAGCCCCAGCATTTT.

This clonotype has just a few counts. The DNA for the CDR3 is TGTGCCAGCTCAACGACAGCTAACACTGAAGCTTTCTTT. This translates into CASSTTANTEAFF. V and J are TRBV28 and TRBJ1-1; D may be TRBD1 (5 bases). The CDR3 covers 13 residues. Between the trimmed V and J ends, which lost 8 bases and 2 bases, there was a span of 12 bases. Germline-derived CDR1 and CDR2 are MDHEN and SYDVKM.

In this sample, this clonotype turned up a few times. The rearrangement links TRBV3-1 to TRBJ2-5, with 8 nucleotides matching TRBD2. Germline trimming cut 2 bases from V and 11 bases from J; bases unmatched to any gene: 7. The CDR3 runs 13 residues. Looked up from germline, CDR1 is LGHDT and CDR2 is YNNKEL (reference sequence). As DNA, the CDR3 is TGTGCCAGCAGCCAACTCCTCTCGGGGGGGCAGTACTTC. Translation gives CASSQLLSGGQYF.

The genes are TRBV13 and TRBJ2-7; TRBD2 is a possible D gene (6 bases). Germline CDR1 reads PRHDT; CDR2 reads FYEKMQ (reference sequence). V gave up 3 bases and J gave up 0 bases, with 15 bases separating them. CDR3 size: 16 residues. In nucleotides, the CDR3 is TGTGCCAGCAGCTTCGGAGCGGAGACTAGCTCCTACGAGCAGTACTTC. Translated, it gives CASSFGAETSSYEQYF.

The rearrangement uses TRBV10-3 and TRBJ2-7; maybe TRBD1 (6 bases). This CDR3 comprises 13 residues. V shed 3 bases and J shed 9 bases, with 15 bases lying between them. Germline V CDR1 and CDR2: ENHRY, SYGVKD. The CDR3 DNA reads TGTGCCATCAGTGATCAGGGGAAAAGGAGGCAGTACTTC. Protein: CAISDQGKRRQYF.

The chain recombines TRBV28 with TRBJ2-5, with 13 bases matching TRBD2. The assigned J gene may be wrong: the sequence end matches TRBJ2-7 better. The CDR3 length is 15 residues. Germline V gives CDR1 MDHEN, CDR2 SYDVKM. This CDR3 is CASSPTSGRDDEQYF. As DNA, the CDR3 is TGTGCCAGCAGTCCAACTAGCGGGAGGGACGACGAGCAGTACTTC.

In its sample, this clonotype was seen a few times. The chain joins TRBV2 to TRBJ2-5; D remains ambiguous. V dropped 6 bases and J dropped 2 bases, with 19 bases sitting between them. CDR1 is SNHLY and CDR2 is FYNNEI in the germline V gene. This CDR3 has 16 residues. This chain's CDR3 is CASSLFMLSEQETQYF. CDR3 in DNA: TGTGCCAGCAGCCTTTTCATGCTATCAGAACAAGAGACCCAGTACTTC.